This T cell receptor beta chain was recorded in a study of cytomegalovirus exposure and HLA in healthy donors. General study points: A later analysis, which compared TCR beta chains of equal frequency, found the HLA-associated ones more clonally expanded. The study had only CMV serostatus as immune exposure information. Rare TCR sequences predominated, though certain public TCRs were found in many donors.

The PCR had 60 Vbeta and 13 Jbeta primers. Assay used: immunoSEQ multiplex PCR; TCRdb lists only in-frame clones, some missing. Altogether a few hundred thousand clones are present, roughly 80% being singletons, with the ten largest covering 2.5% to 3.5%. From germline, CDR1 is SNHLY and CDR2 FYNNEI. This CDR3 spans 15 amino acids. The V gene lost 0 bases and the J gene lost 6 bases, with 11 bases spanning the gap. A remark on this clone: Its antigen is not identified.

This receptor was taken from a young man in good health and CMV-seronegative. V usage is TRBV2 and J usage is TRBJ1-4; no firm D call. Material: PBMCs. The CDR3 protein is CASSEAWELDEKLFF. The CDR3 DNA sequence: TGTGCCAGCAGTGAAGCTTGGGAGCTTGATGAAAAACTGTTTTTT.